These 11 T cell receptor beta chains share one sample of origin, sequenced in a study of cytomegalovirus exposure and HLA in healthy donors. Amplification used 60 Vbeta primers and 13 Jbeta primers. Profiled with immunoSEQ multiplex PCR; TCRdb holds only in-frame clones, not every one. The data contain 90,000 to 130,000 clones, approximately 70% of them singletons. Sequencing was carried out using PBMCs. The receptors come from a man aged 25 to 40 in good health and CMV-seropositive.

The V gene is TRBV5-4, the J gene TRBJ2-2; D is perhaps TRBD2 (5 bases). The CDR3 consists of 14 residues. V lost 4 bases, J lost 0 bases, and 7 bases lay in between. Germline V gene sequence: CDR1 SGHNT, CDR2 YYREEE (reference sequence). The CDR3 reads CASSEEANTGELFF. Written as DNA, the CDR3 is TGTGCCAGCAGCGAGGAGGCGAACACCGGGGAGCTGTTTTTT.

The chain couples TRBV27 to TRBJ1-2; 7 bases agree with TRBD1. The CDR3 is 16 amino acids. Germline V gene data show CDR1 as MNHEY and CDR2 as SMNVEV (reference sequence). J lost 4 bases, V lost 5 bases, and 13 bases had no gene match. DNA for the CDR3: TGTGCCAGCAGTGCCGGGACAGTTCTTCCAATCTATGGCTACACCTTC. This gives the protein CASSAGTVLPIYGYTF.

The chain recombines TRBV28 with TRBJ1-4; TRBD1 aligns across 8 bases. The CDR3 runs to 18 residues. Germline CDR1 and CDR2: MDHEN and SYDVKM. With V trimmed by 6 bases and J by 8 bases, 20 bases remained unmatched. Here the CDR3 DNA reads TGTGCCAGCAGCTCTTCGACAGGGGCCGTTCCCAGGGGGGAAAAACTGTTTTTT. This sequence encodes CASSSSTGAVPRGEKLFF.

V gene TRBV5-1 combines with J gene TRBJ1-1, with D possibly TRBD1 on 6 matching bases. The germline gives CDR1 SGHRS, CDR2 YFSETQ. V was pared by 2 bases and J by 2 bases, with 16 bases between. CDR3 length equals 16 residues. The CDR3 bases are TGCGCCAGCAGCTTCGAAAACAGGGCACCCAACACTGAAGCTTTCTTT. Translated: CASSFENRAPNTEAFF.

The V gene is TRBV11-1, the J gene TRBJ2-4; 10 bases are a match to TRBD1. Germline trimming cut 5 bases from V and 7 bases from J; bases unmatched to any gene: 2. This CDR3 has 13 amino acids. The germline CDR1 and CDR2 sequences are SGHAT and FQDESV (reference sequence). For the CDR3, the DNA is TGTGCCAGCAGCCTGGACAGGGGGAACATTCAGTACTTC. It encodes CASSLDRGNIQYF.

The CDR3 protein is CAIRKLYGYTF. CDR3 in DNA: TGTGCCATCAGGAAACTTTATGGCTACACCTTC. This chain uses TRBV10-3 with TRBJ1-2; D uncertain. The V and J ends lost 6 bases and 5 bases respectively, with 7 bases between them. Germline CDR1 reads ENHRY; CDR2 reads SYGVKD. The CDR3 has 11 residues.

Only one count was recorded for this clone. V and J are TRBV19 and TRBJ2-3; 11 bases align to TRBD2. In germline, CDR1 is LNHDA, CDR2 SQIVND (reference sequence). The CDR3 has 17 amino acids. V shed 9 bases, J shed 4 bases, and the junction held 15 bases outside the gene matches. This CDR3 is CARPTSGRNGTADTQYF. DNA for the CDR3: TGTGCCAGGCCCACTAGCGGGAGAAATGGGACGGCAGATACGCAGTATTTT.

This chain uses TRBV6-1 with TRBJ1-1; perhaps TRBD1 as D (5 bases). Germline V gene sequence: CDR1 MNHNS, CDR2 SASEGT. V was shortened by 5 bases and J by 12 bases, with 19 bases between the two germline ends. CDR3 length equals 13 residues. The CDR3 bases are TGTGCCAGCAGTCCGTGGGGGGAGAGCGTAACTTTCTTT. This translates into CASSPWGESVTFF.

The chain uses TRBV25-1 and TRBJ1-2, with a possible D match to TRBD1 (5 bases). Germline V gives CDR1 MGHDK, CDR2 SYGVNS. There are 13 residues in the CDR3. Trimming shortened V by 6 bases and J by 7 bases, and 15 bases separated the two germline ends. The DNA for the CDR3 is TGTGCCAGCAGACCGTCGGGGGTCTCTGGCTACACCTTC. It yields the protein CASRPSGVSGYTF.

This clone was counted only a few times. The chain joins TRBV6-5 to TRBJ2-5; D is unresolved. Germline V lookup: CDR1 MNHEY, CDR2 SVGAGI. The CDR3 runs 16 residues. V lost 0 bases and J 0 bases, leaving 11 bases between the germline ends. In DNA, the CDR3 is TGTGCCAGCAGTTACTCCGCCAGATCTTACCAAGAGACCCAGTACTTC. Amino acids: CASSYSARSYQETQYF.

In its sample, this clone was seen once. The chain links TRBV7-8 to TRBJ2-7; TRBD1 aligns across 7 bases. The CDR3 totals 15 residues. Germline V gene data show CDR1 as SGHVS and CDR2 as FQNEAQ. V was clipped by 4 bases and J by 6 bases; unmatched bases: 12. The CDR3 nucleotides read TGTGCCAGCAGCTCTAGGAGAACAGGGGAAGGCGAGCAGTACTTC. Translating it yields CASSSRRTGEGEQYF. Full variable domain (missing parts from reference TRBV7-8 and TRBJ2-7): GAGVSQSPRYKVAKRGQDVALRCDPISGHVSLFWYQQALGQGPEFLTYFQNEAQLDKSGLPSDRFFAERPEGSVSTLKIQRTQQEDSAVYLCASSSRRTGEGEQYFGPGTRLTVT.